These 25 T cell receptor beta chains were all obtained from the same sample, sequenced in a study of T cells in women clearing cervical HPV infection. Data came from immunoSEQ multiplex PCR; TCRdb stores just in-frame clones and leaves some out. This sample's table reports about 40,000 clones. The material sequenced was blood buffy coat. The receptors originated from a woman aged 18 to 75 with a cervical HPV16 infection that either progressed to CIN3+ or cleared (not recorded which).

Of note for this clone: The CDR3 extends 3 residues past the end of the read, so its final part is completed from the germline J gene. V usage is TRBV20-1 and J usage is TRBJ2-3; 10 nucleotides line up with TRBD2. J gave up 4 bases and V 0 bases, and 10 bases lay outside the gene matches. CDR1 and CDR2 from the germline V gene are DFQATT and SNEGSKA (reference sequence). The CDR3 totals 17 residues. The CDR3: CSARDLPSGGAADTQYF. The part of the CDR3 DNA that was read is TGCAGTGCTAGAGATCTCCCCAGCGGGGGGGCCGCAGATACG.

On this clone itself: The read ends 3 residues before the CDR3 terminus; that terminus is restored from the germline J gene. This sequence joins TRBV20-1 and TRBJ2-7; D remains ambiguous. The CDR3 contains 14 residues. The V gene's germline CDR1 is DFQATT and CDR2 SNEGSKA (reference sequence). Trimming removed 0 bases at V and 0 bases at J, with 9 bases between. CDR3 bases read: TGCAGTGCTAGAGATAAGGCCTTCTCCTACGAG. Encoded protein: CSARDKAFSYE. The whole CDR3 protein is CSARDKAFSYEQYF.

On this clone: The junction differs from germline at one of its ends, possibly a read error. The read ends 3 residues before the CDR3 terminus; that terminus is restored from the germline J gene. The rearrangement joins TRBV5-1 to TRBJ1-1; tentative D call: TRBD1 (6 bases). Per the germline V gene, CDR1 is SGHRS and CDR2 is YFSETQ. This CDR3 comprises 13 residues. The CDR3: CASTLDSPLEAFF. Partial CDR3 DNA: TGCGCCAGCACCTTGGACAGCCCGCTTGAA.

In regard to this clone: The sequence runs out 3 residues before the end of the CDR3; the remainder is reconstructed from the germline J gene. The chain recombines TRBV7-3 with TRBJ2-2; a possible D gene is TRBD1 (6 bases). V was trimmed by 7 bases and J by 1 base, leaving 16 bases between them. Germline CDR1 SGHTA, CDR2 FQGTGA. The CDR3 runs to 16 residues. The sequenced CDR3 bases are TGTGCCAGCACCTCCAGGGGCGGCCGGAACACCGGGGAG. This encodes CASTSRGGRNTGE. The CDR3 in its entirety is CASTSRGGRNTGELFF.

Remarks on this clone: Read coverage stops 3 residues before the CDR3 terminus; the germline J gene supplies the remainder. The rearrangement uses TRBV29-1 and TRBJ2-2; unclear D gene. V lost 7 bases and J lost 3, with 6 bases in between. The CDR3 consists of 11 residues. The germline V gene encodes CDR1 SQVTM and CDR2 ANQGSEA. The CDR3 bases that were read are TGCAGCGGCACTCACACCGGGGAG. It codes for CSGTHTGE. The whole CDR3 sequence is CSGTHTGELFF.

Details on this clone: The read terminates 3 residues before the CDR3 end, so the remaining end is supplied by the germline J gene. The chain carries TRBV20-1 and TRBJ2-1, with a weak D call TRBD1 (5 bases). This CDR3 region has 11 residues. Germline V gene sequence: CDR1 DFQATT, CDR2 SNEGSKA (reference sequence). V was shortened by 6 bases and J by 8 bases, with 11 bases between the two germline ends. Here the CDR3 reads CSAGLEDEQFF. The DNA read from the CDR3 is TGCAGTGCGGGGCTAGAGGATGAG.

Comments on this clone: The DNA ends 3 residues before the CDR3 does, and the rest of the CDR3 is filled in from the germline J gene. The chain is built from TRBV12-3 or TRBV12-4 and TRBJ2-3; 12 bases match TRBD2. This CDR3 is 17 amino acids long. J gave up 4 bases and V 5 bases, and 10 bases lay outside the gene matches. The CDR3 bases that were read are TGTGCCAGCAGTCGAACGACTAGCGGGGGACGGTCAGATACG. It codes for CASSRTTSGGRSDT. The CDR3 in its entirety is CASSRTTSGGRSDTQYF.

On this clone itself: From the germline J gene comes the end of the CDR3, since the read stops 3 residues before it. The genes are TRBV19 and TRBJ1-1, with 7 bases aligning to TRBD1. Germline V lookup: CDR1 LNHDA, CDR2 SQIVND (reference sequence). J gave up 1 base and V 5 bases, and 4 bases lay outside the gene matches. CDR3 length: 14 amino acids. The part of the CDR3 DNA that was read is TGTGCCAGTAGTGCGGACAGGTGGAACACTGAA. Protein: CASSADRWNTE. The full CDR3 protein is CASSADRWNTEAFF.

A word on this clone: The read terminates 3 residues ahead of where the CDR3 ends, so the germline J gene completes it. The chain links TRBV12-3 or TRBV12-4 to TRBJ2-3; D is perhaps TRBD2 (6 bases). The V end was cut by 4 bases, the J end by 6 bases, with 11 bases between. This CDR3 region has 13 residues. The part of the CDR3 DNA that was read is TGTGCCAGCAGTTCCCGGGGGTGGGATACG. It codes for CASSSRGWDT. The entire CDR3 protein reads CASSSRGWDTQYF.

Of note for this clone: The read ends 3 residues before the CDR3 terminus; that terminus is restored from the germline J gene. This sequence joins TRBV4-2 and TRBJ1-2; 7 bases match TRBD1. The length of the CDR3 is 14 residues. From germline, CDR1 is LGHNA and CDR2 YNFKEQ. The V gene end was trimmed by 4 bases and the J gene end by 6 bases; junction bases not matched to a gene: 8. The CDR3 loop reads CASSLERQGDGYTF. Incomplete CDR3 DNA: TGTGCCAGCAGCCTTGAACGGCAGGGGGATGGC.

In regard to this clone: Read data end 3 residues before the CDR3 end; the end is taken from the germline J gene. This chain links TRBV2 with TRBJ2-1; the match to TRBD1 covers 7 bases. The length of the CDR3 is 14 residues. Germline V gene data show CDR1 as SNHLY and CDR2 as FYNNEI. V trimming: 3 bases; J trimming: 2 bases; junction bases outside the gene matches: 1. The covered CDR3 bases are TGTGCCAGCAGTGAGCAGGGGGCCTACAATGAG. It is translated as CASSEQGAYNE. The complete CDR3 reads CASSEQGAYNEQFF.

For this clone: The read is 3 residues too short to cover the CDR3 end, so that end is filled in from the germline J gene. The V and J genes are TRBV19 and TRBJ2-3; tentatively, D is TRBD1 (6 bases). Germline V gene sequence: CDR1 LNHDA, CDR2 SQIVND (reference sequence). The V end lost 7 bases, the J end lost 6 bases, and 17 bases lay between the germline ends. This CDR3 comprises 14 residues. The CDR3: CASTPPTGSDTQYF. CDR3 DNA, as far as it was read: TGTGCCAGTACCCCCCCCACAGGGTCTGATACG.

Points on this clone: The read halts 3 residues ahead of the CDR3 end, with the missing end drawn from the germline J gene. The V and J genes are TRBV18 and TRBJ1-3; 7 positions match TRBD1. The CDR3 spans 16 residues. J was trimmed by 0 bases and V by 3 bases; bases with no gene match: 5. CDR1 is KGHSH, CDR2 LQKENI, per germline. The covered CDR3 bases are TGTGCCAGCTCACCCACGGGACAGATCTCTGGAAACACC. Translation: CASSPTGQISGNT. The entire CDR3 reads CASSPTGQISGNTIYF.

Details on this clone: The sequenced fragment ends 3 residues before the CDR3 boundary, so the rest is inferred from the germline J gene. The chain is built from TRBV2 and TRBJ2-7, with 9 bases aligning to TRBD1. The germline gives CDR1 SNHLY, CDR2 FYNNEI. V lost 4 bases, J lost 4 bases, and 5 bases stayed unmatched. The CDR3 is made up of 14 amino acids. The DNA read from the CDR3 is TGTGCCAGCAGTGGTGAGACAGGGGGATACGAG. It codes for CASSGETGGYE. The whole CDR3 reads CASSGETGGYEQYF.

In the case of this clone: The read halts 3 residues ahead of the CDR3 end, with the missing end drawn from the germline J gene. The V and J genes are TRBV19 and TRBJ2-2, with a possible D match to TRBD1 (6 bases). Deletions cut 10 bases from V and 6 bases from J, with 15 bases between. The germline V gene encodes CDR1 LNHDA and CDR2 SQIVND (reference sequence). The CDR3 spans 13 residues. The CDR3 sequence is CATRGPGPGELFF. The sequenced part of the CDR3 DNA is TGTGCCACCAGGGGCCCGGGGCCCGGGGAG.

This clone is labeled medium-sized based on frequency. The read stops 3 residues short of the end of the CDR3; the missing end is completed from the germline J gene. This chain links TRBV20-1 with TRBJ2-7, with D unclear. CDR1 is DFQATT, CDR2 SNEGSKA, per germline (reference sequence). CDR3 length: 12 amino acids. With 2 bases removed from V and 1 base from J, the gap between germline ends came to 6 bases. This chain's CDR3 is CSARPSSYEQYF. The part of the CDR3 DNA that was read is TGCAGTGCTAGACCCAGTTCCTACGAG.

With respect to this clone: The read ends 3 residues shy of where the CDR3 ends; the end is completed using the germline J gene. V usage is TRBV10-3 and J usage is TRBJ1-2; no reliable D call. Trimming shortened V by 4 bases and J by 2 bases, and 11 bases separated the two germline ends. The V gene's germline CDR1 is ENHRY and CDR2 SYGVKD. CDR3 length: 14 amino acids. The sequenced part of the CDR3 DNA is TGTGCCATCAGTGCCTCAGGCGGGAACTATGGC. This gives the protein CAISASGGNYG. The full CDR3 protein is CAISASGGNYGYTF.

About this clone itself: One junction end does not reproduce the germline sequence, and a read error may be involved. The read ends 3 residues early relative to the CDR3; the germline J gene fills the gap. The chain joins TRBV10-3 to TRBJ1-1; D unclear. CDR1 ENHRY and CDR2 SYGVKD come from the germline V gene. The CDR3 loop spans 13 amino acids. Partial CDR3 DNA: TGTGCCATCAGGTTCAGTCAGAACGCTGAA. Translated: CAIRFSQNAE. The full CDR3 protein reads CAIRFSQNAEAFF.

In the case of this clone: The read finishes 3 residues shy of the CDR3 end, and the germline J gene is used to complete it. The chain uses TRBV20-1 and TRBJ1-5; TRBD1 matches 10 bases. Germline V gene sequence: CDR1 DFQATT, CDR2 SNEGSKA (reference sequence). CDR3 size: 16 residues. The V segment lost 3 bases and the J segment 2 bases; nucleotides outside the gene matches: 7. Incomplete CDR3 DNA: TGCAGTGCTAGGACAGGGGGCGTTTTTGGCAATCAGCCC. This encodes CSARTGGVFGNQP. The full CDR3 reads CSARTGGVFGNQPQHF.

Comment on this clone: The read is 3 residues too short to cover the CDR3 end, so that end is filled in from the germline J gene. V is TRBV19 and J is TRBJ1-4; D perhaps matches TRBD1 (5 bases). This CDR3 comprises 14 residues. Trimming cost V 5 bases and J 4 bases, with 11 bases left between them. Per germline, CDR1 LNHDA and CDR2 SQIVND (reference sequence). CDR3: CASSDHRFNEKLFF. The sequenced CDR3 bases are TGTGCCAGTAGTGACCACAGGTTTAATGAAAAA. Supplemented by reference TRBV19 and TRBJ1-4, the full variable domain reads DGGITQSPKYLFRKEGQNVTLSCEQNLNHDAMYWYRQDPGQGLRLIYYSQIVNDFQKGDIAEGYSVSREKKESFPLTVTSAQKNPTAFYLCASSDHRFNEKLFFGSGTQLSVL.

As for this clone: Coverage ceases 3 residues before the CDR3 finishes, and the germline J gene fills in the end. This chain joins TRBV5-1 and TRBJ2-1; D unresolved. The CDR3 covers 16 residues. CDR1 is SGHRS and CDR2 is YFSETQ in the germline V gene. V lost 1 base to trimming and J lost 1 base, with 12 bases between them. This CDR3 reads CASSLNEVGSYNEQFF. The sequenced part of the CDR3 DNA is TGCGCCAGCAGCTTGAACGAAGTCGGGTCCTACAATGAG.

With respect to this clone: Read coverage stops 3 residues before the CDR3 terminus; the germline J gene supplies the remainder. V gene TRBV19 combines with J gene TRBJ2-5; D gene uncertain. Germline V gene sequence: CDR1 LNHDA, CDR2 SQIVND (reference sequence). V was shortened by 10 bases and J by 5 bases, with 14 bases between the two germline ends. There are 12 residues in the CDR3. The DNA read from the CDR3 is TGTGCCACCTCGTCCAGGTCGGAGACC. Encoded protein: CATSSRSET. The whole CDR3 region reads CATSSRSETQYF.

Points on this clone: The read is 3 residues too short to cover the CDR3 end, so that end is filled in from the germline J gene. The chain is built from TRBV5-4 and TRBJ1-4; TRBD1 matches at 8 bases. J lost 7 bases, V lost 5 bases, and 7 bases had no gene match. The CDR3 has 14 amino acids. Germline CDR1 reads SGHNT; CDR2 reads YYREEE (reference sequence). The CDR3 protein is CASRFQGAGEKLFF. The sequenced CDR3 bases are TGTGCCAGCAGGTTCCAGGGGGCTGGTGAAAAA.

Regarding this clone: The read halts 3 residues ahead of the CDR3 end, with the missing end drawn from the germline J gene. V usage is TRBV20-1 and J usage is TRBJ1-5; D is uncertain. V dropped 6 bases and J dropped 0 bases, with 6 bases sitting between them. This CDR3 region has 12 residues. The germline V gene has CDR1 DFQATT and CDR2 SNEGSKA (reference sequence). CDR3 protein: CSATNSNQPQHF. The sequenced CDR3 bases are TGCAGTGCAACTAATAGCAATCAGCCC.

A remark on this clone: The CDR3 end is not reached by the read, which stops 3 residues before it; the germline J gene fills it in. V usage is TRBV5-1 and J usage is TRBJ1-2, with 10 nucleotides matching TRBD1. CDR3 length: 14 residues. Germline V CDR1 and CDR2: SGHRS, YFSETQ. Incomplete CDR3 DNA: TGCGCCAGCAGCTCATCCGGGACAGGGGTCCTC. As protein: CASSSSGTGVL. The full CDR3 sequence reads CASSSSGTGVLYTF. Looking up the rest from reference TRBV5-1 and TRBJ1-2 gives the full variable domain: KAGVTQTPRYLIKTRGQQVTLSCSPISGHRSVSWYQQTPGQGLQFLFEYFSETQRNKGNFPGRFSGRQFSNSRSEMNVSTLELGDSALYLCASSSSGTGVLYTFGSGTRLTVV.